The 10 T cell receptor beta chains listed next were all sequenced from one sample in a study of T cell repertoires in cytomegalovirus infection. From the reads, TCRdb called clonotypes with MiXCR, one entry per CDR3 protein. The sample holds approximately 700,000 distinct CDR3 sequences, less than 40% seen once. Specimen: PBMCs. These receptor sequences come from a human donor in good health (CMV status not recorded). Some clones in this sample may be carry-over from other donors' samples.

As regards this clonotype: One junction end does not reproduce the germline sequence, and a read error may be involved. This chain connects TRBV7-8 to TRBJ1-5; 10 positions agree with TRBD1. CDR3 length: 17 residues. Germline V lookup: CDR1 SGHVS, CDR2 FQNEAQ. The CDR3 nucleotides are TGTGCCGGCAGATTAGCAAAGTGGACAGGGGGAGATCAGCCCCAGCATTTT. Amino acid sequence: CAGRLAKWTGGDQPQHF.

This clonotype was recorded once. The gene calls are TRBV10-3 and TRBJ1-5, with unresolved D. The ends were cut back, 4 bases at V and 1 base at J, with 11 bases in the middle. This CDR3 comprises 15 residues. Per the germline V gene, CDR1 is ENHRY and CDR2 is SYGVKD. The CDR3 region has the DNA TGTGCCATCAGTGTTTCGAGGTTGAGCAATCAGCCCCAGCATTTT. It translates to CAISVSRLSNQPQHF.

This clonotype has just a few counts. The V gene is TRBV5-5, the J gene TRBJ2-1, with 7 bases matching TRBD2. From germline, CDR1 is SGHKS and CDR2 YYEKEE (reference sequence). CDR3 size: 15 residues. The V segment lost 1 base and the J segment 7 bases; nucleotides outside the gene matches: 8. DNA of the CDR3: TGTGCCAGCAGCTTGATTGGCGGGAGTCGGAATGAGCAGTTCTTC. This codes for CASSLIGGSRNEQFF.

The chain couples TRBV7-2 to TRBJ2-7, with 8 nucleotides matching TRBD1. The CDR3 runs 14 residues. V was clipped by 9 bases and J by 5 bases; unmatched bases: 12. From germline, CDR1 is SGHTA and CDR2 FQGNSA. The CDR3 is CARGTRTGNDEQYF. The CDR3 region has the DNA TGTGCCAGAGGCACCCGGACAGGGAACGACGAGCAGTACTTC.

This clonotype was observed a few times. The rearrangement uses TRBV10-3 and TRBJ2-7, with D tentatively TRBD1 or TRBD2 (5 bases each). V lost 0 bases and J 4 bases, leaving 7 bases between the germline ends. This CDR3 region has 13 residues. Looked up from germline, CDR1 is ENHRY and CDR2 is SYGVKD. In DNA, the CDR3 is TGTGCCATCAGTGAGTCGAGGGGATACGAGCAGTACTTC. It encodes CAISESRGYEQYF.

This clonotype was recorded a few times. In nucleotides, the CDR3 is TGTGCCCCCACCCCCGGGGTAGGGAACACCATATATTTT. Amino acids: CAPTPGVGNTIYF. The chain couples TRBV19 to TRBJ1-3; D ambiguous. The germline V and J ends were trimmed by 11 bases and 7 bases, with 18 bases remaining between them. The CDR3 covers 13 residues. In germline, CDR1 is LNHDA, CDR2 SQIVND (reference sequence).

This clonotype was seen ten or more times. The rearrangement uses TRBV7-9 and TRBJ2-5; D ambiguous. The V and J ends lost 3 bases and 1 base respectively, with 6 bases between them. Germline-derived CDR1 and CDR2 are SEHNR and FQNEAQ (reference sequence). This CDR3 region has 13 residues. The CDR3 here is CASSFGPQETQYF. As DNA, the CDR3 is TGTGCCAGCAGCTTCGGGCCCCAAGAGACCCAGTACTTC.

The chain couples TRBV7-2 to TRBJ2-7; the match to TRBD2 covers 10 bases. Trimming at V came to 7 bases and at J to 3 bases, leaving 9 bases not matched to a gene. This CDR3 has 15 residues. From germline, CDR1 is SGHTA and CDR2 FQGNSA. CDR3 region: CASTPELAGVYEQYF. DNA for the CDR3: TGTGCCAGCACCCCGGAGCTAGCGGGAGTCTACGAGCAGTACTTC.

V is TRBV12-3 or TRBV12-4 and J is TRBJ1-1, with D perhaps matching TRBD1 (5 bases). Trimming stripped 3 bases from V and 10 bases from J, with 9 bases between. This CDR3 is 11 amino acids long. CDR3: CASSFSGGAFF. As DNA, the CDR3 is TGTGCCAGCAGTTTCAGCGGGGGAGCTTTCTTT.

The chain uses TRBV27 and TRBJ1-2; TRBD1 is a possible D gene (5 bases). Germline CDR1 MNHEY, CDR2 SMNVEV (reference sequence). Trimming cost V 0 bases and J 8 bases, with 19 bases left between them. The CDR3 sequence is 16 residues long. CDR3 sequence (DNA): TGTGCCAGCAGTTTATCGCCCCGGGACGGCTTTAGAGGCTACACCTTC. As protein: CASSLSPRDGFRGYTF.